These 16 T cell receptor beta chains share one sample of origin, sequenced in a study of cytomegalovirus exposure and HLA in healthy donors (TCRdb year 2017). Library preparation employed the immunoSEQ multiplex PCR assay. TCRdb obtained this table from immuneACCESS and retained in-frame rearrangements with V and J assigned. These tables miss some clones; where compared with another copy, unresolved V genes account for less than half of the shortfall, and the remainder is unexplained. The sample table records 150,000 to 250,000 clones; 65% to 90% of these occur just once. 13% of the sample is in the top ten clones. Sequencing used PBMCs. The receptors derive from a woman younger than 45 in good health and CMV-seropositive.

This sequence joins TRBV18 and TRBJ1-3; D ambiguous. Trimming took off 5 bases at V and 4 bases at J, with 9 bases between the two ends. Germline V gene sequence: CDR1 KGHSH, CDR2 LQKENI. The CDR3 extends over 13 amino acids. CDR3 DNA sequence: TGTGCCAGCTCAAAAGTCCGGGGAAACACCATATATTTT. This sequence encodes CASSKVRGNTIYF. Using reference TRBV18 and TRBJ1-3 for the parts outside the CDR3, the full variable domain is NAGVMQNPRHLVRRRGQEARLRCSPMKGHSHVYWYRQLPEEGLKFMVYLQKENIIDESGMPKERFSAEFPKEGPSILRIQQVVRGDSAAYFCASSKVRGNTIYFGEGSWLTVV.

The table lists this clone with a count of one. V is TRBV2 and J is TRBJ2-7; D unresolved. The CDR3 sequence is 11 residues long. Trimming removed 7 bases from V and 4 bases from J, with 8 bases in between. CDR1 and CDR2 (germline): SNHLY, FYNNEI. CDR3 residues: CASKSEYEQYF. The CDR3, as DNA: TGTGCCAGCAAGAGTGAGTACGAGCAGTACTTC.

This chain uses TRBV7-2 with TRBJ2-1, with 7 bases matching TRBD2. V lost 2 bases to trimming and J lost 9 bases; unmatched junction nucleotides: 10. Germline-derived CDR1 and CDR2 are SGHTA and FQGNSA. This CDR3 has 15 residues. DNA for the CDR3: TGTGCCAGCAGCTTACCGGCGGGAGCCGTCCCTGAGCAGTTCTTC. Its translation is CASSLPAGAVPEQFF.

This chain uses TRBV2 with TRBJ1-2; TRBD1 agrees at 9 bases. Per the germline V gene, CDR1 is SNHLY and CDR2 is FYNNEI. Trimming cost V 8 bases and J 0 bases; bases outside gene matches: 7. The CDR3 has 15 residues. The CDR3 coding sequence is TGTGCCAGCCTGGACAGGGGACAAACTAACTATGGCTACACCTTC. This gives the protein CASLDRGQTNYGYTF.

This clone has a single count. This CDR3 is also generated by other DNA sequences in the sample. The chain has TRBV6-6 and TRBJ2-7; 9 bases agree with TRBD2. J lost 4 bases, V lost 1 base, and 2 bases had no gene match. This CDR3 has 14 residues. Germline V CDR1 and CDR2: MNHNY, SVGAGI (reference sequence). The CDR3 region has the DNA TGTGCCAGCAGTTACTTGCGGGAGGGATACGAGCAGTACTTC. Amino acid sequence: CASSYLREGYEQYF.

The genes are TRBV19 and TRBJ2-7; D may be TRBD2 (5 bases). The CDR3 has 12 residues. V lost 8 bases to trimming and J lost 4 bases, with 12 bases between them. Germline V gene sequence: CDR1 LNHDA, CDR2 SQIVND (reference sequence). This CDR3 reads CASGPSGYEQYF. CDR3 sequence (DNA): TGTGCCAGTGGACCGTCGGGGTACGAGCAGTACTTC.

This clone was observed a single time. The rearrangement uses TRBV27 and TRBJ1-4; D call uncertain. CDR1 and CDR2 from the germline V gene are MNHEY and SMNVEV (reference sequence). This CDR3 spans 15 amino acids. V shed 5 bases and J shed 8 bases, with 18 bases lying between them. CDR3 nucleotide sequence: TGTGCCAGCAGTAGGATGCGGCAGCTGAGCGAAAAACTGTTTTTT. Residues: CASSRMRQLSEKLFF.

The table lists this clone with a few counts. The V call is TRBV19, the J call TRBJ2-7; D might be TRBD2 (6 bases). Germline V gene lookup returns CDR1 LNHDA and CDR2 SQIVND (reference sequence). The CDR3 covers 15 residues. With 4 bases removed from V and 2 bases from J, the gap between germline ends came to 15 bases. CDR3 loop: CASSRSPSAAYEQYF. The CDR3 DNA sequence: TGTGCCAGTAGTAGATCACCTAGCGCCGCCTACGAGCAGTACTTC.

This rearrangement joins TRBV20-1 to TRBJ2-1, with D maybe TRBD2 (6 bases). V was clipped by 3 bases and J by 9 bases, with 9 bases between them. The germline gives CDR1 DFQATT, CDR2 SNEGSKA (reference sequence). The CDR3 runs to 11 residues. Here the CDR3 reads CSASGSGEQFF. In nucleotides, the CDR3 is TGCAGTGCTAGCGGGAGTGGTGAGCAGTTCTTC.

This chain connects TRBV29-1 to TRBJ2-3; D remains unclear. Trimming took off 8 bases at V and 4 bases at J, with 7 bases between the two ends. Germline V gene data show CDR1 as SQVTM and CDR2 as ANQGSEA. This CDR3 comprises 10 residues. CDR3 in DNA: TGCAGCTTTGGGCCAGATACGCAGTATTTT. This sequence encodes CSFGPDTQYF.

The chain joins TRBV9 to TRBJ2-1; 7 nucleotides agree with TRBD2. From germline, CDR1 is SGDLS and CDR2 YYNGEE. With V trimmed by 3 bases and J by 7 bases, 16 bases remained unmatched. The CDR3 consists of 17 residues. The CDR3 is CASSEKVGEGNRNEQFF. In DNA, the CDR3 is TGTGCCAGCAGCGAGAAGGTCGGGGAGGGAAATAGAAATGAGCAGTTCTTC.

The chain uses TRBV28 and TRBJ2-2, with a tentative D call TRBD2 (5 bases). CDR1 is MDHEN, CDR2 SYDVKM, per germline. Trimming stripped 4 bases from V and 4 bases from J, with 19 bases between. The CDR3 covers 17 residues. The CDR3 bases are TGTGCCAGCAGTTCCATCGAGTGGAGGACGAGCACCGGGGAGCTGTTTTTT. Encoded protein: CASSSIEWRTSTGELFF.

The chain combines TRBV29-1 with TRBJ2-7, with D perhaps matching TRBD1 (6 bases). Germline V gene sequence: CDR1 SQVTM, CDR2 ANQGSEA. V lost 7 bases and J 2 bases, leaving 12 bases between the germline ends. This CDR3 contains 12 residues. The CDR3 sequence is CSGRTATYEQYF. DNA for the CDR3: TGCAGCGGACGGACAGCTACCTACGAGCAGTACTTC.

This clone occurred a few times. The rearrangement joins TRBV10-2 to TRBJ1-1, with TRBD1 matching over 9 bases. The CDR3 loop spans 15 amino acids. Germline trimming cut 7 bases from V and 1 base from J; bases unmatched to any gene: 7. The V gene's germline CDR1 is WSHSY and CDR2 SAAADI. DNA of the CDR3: TGCGCCAGCAACACCGTGACAGGGGGGAACACTGAAGCTTTCTTT. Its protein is CASNTVTGGNTEAFF.

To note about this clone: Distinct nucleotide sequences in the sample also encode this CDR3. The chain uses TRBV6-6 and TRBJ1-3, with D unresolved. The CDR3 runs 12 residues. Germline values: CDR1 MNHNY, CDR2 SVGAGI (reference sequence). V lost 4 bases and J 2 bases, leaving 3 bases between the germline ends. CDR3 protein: CASSSAGNTIYF. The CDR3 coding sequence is TGTGCCAGCAGTTCAGCTGGAAACACCATATATTTT.

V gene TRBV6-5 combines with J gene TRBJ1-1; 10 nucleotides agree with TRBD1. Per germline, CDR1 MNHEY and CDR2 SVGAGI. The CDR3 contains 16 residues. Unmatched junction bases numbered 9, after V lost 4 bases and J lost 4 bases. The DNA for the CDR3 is TGTGCCAGCAGTTCCTGGACAGGGGGTCGAGGCACTGAAGCTTTCTTT. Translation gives CASSSWTGGRGTEAFF.